This T cell receptor (beta chain) was recovered during a study of blood T cell repertoires in COVID-19 (TCRdb year 2020). About the study as a whole: Samples from collaborators originated in the United States, Italy and Spain and spanned both the acute and convalescent phases of COVID-19. A de-identified subject ID, COVID-19 status, age in years and sex were almost always included in the sample metadata. Subjects who had been exposed to COVID-19, were actively infected with it, or had recovered from it provided the deeply sampled blood TCRbeta repertoires that made up the dataset. The repertoires were released in a freely available public database intended as a resource for research on the immune response to SARS-CoV-2. HLA class I and class II types, where available, came from metadata supplied by the sample provider rather than from assay-based typing. The samples were drawn from two sources: the first 160 participants of the ongoing ImmuneRACE study, and about 1,300 subjects contributed by 6 global collaborators. The material from the prospective study consisted of cDNA or gDNA derived from T cells, B-cell-depleted T cells, or PBMCs.

Trimming removed 4 bases from V and 4 bases from J, leaving 13 bases between the germline ends. CDR1 SEHNR and CDR2 FQNEAQ were looked up in the germline V gene (reference sequence). From the cysteine through the phenylalanine, the CDR3 covers 14 amino acids. The DNA shown is the 42-base CDR3, in frame from base 1. Broad study findings and their caveats: How much clinical and demographic metadata was included differed by source and by participant, and the metadata was provided uncurated.

TCRbeta CDR3 regions were amplified from genomic DNA by means of the immunoSEQ Assay, a bias-controlled multiplex PCR. On the study's bioinformatics: The number of nucleated cells in each sample was estimated by amplification of reference gene primers within the assay. Sequence reads were collapsed and filtered to measure the absolute abundance of every unique TCRbeta CDR3 rearrangement. For each sample, productive Simpson clonality was calculated as the square root of Simpson's diversity index over productive rearrangements. TCRdb took this table from immuneACCESS and kept in-frame rearrangements with V and J called. Such tables lack part of the clones; where checked against another copy, unresolved V genes explain under half of the gap, and the rest is unexplained. Clonal size and the V and J genes are those of that table, whereas D and trimming came from the DNA. The sample records about 190,000 clones, approximately 79% of which are singletons. About an eighth of the sample rests with the top ten.

Whole blood was collected in K2EDTA tubes by collaborating institutions according to the institutions' own protocols. For TCRbeta analysis, collaborator samples were shipped as frozen whole blood, as isolated PBMCs, or as DNA extracted from either sample type. On this clone: The specificity of this receptor is unknown. No much larger clone is present one base from it, and per-base qualities are unavailable.

The source of this sequence is a man aged 25 to 45 with active or convalescent COVID-19. The chain is made from TRBV7-9 and TRBJ1-1; TRBD1 is a possible D gene, resting on 5 matching bases. What was sequenced was peripheral blood. The DNA is TGTGCCAGCAGCTCCGGGCAGGGTTCCACTGAAGCTTTCTTT. It encodes CASSSGQGSTEAFF.